What follows are 26 T cell receptor beta chains derived from one specimen sequenced in a study of T-cell memory formation after mild COVID-19. Each CDR3 protein is one row after TCRdb ran MiXCR on the 5' RACE reads. The sample includes about 470,000 distinct CDR3 sequences, around a sixth of them seen just once. The sample comprised PBMCs or a T cell subset sorted from them (not recorded which). Every receptor here comes from an adult woman who had mild COVID-19 (a few samples of this study predate the infection). Cell type and time point are not known.

Many counts were recorded for this clonotype. This chain connects TRBV19 to TRBJ2-7, with unresolved D. Per the germline V gene, CDR1 is LNHDA and CDR2 is SQIVND (reference sequence). Trimming shortened V by 3 bases and J by 5 bases, and 14 bases separated the two germline ends. This CDR3 is built from 14 residues. In nucleotides, the CDR3 is TGTGCCAGTAGTATTTTTAGCTCTTCGGACGAGCAGTACTTC. This encodes CASSIFSSSDEQYF.

Worth noting for this clonotype: At one of its ends the junction is not consistent with the germline gene, which may arise from a read error. The chain joins TRBV6-5 to TRBJ1-4; D ambiguous. Germline CDR1 reads MNHEY; CDR2 reads SVGAGI. The CDR3 loop spans 10 amino acids. This chain's CDR3 is CASSWGAVVF. The CDR3 DNA reads TGTGCCAGCAGTTGGGGTGCGGTGGTTTTT.

This clonotype appeared a few times. The chain links TRBV4-2 to TRBJ2-1; the D is unclear. V lost 0 bases and J lost 8, with 11 bases in between. The CDR3 covers 14 residues. The germline gives CDR1 LGHNA, CDR2 YNFKEQ. CDR3 sequence (DNA): TGTGCCAGCAGCCAAGAGGGCACTCGCTATGAGCAGTTCTTC. Its translation is CASSQEGTRYEQFF.

This clonotype was seen only a few times. This chain joins TRBV12-3 or TRBV12-4 and TRBJ2-3, with D maybe TRBD1 (6 bases). V was cut by 4 bases and J by 2 bases, with 22 bases left in between. This CDR3 region has 18 residues. The CDR3 protein is CASSYSTGFGANTDTQYF. CDR3 DNA: TGTGCCAGCAGTTACTCTACAGGGTTTGGGGCGAACACAGATACGCAGTATTTT.

The sample holds a few counts of this clonotype. J is TRBJ2-2 and V is TRBV30; maybe TRBD1 (5 bases). The CDR3 spans 13 residues. Trimming pared 5 bases from V and 2 bases from J, leaving 9 bases between. The germline V gene encodes CDR1 GTSNPN and CDR2 SVGIG (reference sequence). CDR3 amino acids: CAWSRVNTGELFF. In nucleotides, the CDR3 is TGTGCCTGGTCCAGGGTAAACACCGGGGAGCTGTTTTTT.

The rearrangement links TRBV5-1 to TRBJ1-1, with TRBD1 matching over 9 bases. From germline, CDR1 is SGHRS and CDR2 YFSETQ. V shed 4 bases and J 5 bases; nucleotides not matched to a gene: 15. The CDR3 has 17 residues. CDR3 protein: CASSRRDREAHRTEAFF. For the CDR3, the DNA is TGCGCCAGCAGCCGCCGGGACAGGGAAGCCCATCGGACTGAAGCTTTCTTT.

The chain couples TRBV18 to TRBJ1-6; a weak D match, TRBD1 (5 bases). CDR1 KGHSH and CDR2 LQKENI come from the germline V gene. The CDR3 spans 15 residues. Trimming stripped 3 bases from V and 13 bases from J, with 19 bases between. The chain's CDR3 is CASSPTGAPQSPLHF. DNA for the CDR3: TGTGCCAGCTCACCGACCGGGGCCCCCCAGTCGCCCCTCCACTTT.

CDR3 bases: TGCAGTGCTAGAGCGTATCTAGCGGGAGGGCCGTCGGATGAGCAGTTCTTC. Protein: CSARAYLAGGPSDEQFF. This chain joins TRBV20-1 and TRBJ2-1; 12 bases fit TRBD2. Germline CDR1 is DFQATT and CDR2 is SNEGSKA (reference sequence). The J segment lost 8 bases and the V segment lost 1 base, leaving 12 bases of the junction unmatched. CDR3 length: 17 amino acids.

Only a few counts were recorded for this clonotype. The rearrangement joins TRBV6-6 to TRBJ1-5; D gene unclear. Germline values: CDR1 MNHNY, CDR2 SVGAGI (reference sequence). The CDR3 spans 11 residues. Trimming removed 2 bases at V and 5 bases at J, with 1 base between. The CDR3 DNA reads TGTGCCAGCAGTTACGATCAGCCCCAGCATTTT. It specifies CASSYDQPQHF.

This clonotype showed up just a few times. V is TRBV11-2 and J is TRBJ2-7; D is ambiguous. V was trimmed by 4 bases and J by 3 bases, leaving 10 bases between them. The CDR3 has 13 amino acids. The germline gives CDR1 SGHAT, CDR2 FQNNGV. CDR3 amino acids: CASSYTEYYEQYF. In DNA form, the CDR3 reads TGTGCCAGCAGCTACACAGAATACTACGAGCAGTACTTC.

This clonotype has only a few counts. The chain links TRBV3-1 to TRBJ2-7, with D perhaps given as TRBD1 or TRBD2 (5 bases each). Germline V gene sequence: CDR1 LGHDT, CDR2 YNNKEL (reference sequence). The CDR3 consists of 15 residues. Trimming removed 1 base from V and 2 bases from J, with 12 bases in between. This chain's CDR3 is CASSQVGVGPYEQYF. The CDR3, as DNA: TGTGCCAGCAGCCAAGTGGGGGTCGGCCCCTACGAGCAGTACTTC.

This clonotype has more than one count but fewer than ten. The chain employs TRBV13 and TRBJ2-7, with 8 bases identical to TRBD1. The length of the CDR3 is 15 residues. Trimming took 5 bases from V and 4 from J; bases not matched to a gene: 10. Germline-derived CDR1 and CDR2 are PRHDT and FYEKMQ (reference sequence). In nucleotides, the CDR3 is TGTGCCAGCAGCGTACACTCAGGGGGCGCATACGAGCAGTACTTC. This sequence encodes CASSVHSGGAYEQYF.

This clonotype was recorded only once. The V call is TRBV10-3, the J call TRBJ2-1, with 9 bases aligning to TRBD1. Trimming cost V 5 bases and J 7 bases; bases outside gene matches: 9. CDR1 and CDR2 from the germline V gene are ENHRY and SYGVKD. The CDR3 runs 15 residues. The CDR3 DNA follows: TGTGCCATCAGTAAGCCGGGACAGGGTCCGAATGAGCAGTTCTTC. It yields the protein CAISKPGQGPNEQFF.

The rearrangement links TRBV12-3 or TRBV12-4 to TRBJ1-1, with 7 bases lining up with TRBD1. The J segment lost 8 bases and the V segment lost 3 bases, leaving 6 bases of the junction unmatched. The length of the CDR3 is 13 residues. The CDR3: CASSFSGGGEAFF. In DNA form, the CDR3 reads TGTGCCAGCAGTTTTTCAGGGGGAGGGGAAGCTTTCTTT.

The V call is TRBV6-5, the J call TRBJ2-3; D possibly corresponds to TRBD1 (6 bases). V dropped 4 bases and J dropped 0 bases, with 14 bases sitting between them. Per the germline V gene, CDR1 is MNHEY and CDR2 is SVGAGI. The CDR3 totals 16 residues. The CDR3 DNA reads as TGTGCCAGCAGTTGGGACACCCTTTCTAGCACAGATACGCAGTATTTT. It encodes CASSWDTLSSTDTQYF.

V gene TRBV29-1 combines with J gene TRBJ1-3; D gene unclear. V gave up 3 bases and J gave up 0 bases, with 9 bases separating them. Germline V gives CDR1 SQVTM, CDR2 ANQGSEA. The CDR3 is 14 residues long. The CDR3 spells CSVDPTGSGNTIYF. CDR3 nucleotide sequence: TGCAGCGTTGACCCCACCGGCTCTGGAAACACCATATATTTT.

The chain carries TRBV2 and TRBJ2-7; 10 bases line up with TRBD1. The junction had 4 bases not matched to a gene; V was cut back by 6 bases and J by 2 bases. Germline V gene lookup returns CDR1 SNHLY and CDR2 FYNNEI. This CDR3 is 14 amino acids long. The CDR3 reads CASSHGTGAYEQYF. CDR3 coding DNA: TGTGCCAGCAGCCACGGGACAGGGGCCTACGAGCAGTACTTC. The full variable domain, rest sourced from reference TRBV2 and TRBJ2-7, is EPEVTQTPSHQVTQMGQEVILRCVPISNHLYFYWYRQILGQKVEFLVSFYNNEISEKSEIFDDQFSVERPDGSNFTLKIRSTKLEDSAMYFCASSHGTGAYEQYFGPGTRLTVT.

This clonotype was seen a few times. This chain joins TRBV20-1 and TRBJ2-1, with D possibly being TRBD2 (5 bases). The CDR3 length is 19 residues. Trimming cost V 2 bases and J 1 base, with 24 bases left between them. Germline loops: CDR1 DFQATT, CDR2 SNEGSKA (reference sequence). The CDR3 DNA follows: TGCAGTGCTAGATGGGCCGGCGCGCGGAGACGGGGTTCCTACAATGAGCAGTTCTTC. Translating gives CSARWAGARRRGSYNEQFF.

This clonotype was seen a few times. This rearrangement joins TRBV20-1 to TRBJ1-6, with D perhaps matching TRBD1 (5 bases). CDR3 length equals 15 residues. V was trimmed by 0 bases and J by 8 bases, leaving 14 bases between them. Germline values: CDR1 DFQATT, CDR2 SNEGSKA (reference sequence). The CDR3 spells CSARDKGVFHSPLHF. CDR3 nucleotides: TGCAGTGCTAGAGATAAAGGGGTCTTCCATTCACCCCTCCACTTT.

This clonotype was recorded at least ten times. The genes are TRBV5-5 and TRBJ1-1; D is unclear. Trimming cost V 2 bases and J 8 bases, with 7 bases left between them. Germline lookup yields CDR1 SGHKS and CDR2 YYEKEE (reference sequence). This CDR3 contains 11 residues. This CDR3 is CASSLATEAFF. The CDR3 DNA reads TGTGCCAGCAGCTTAGCGACAGAAGCTTTCTTT.

The rearrangement uses TRBV9 and TRBJ2-1; TRBD1 matches 9 bases. Trimming cost V 3 bases and J 3 bases; bases outside gene matches: 1. This CDR3 is 14 amino acids long. Germline CDR1 reads SGDLS; CDR2 reads YYNGEE. CDR3 loop: CASSGGQGYNEQFF. As DNA, the CDR3 is TGTGCCAGCAGCGGGGGACAGGGCTACAATGAGCAGTTCTTC.

The chain uses TRBV2 and TRBJ2-2; TRBD2 agrees at 11 bases. Trimming took 5 bases from V and 4 from J; bases not matched to a gene: 3. There are 15 residues in the CDR3. Per the germline V gene, CDR1 is SNHLY and CDR2 is FYNNEI. Written as DNA, the CDR3 is TGTGCCAGCAGTCGGGGACTAGCGGCCACCGGGGAGCTGTTTTTT. This codes for CASSRGLAATGELFF.

The chain recombines TRBV19 with TRBJ1-5, with TRBD1 matching over 9 bases. The CDR3 contains 13 residues. V was clipped by 5 bases and J by 9 bases; unmatched bases: 5. Looked up from germline, CDR1 is LNHDA and CDR2 is SQIVND (reference sequence). The CDR3 spells CASSDTGGRPQHF. The CDR3 nucleotides read TGTGCCAGTAGTGACACAGGGGGCAGGCCCCAGCATTTT.

This chain uses TRBV3-1 with TRBJ2-1; D is possibly TRBD1 or TRBD2 (5 bases each). The CDR3 contains 17 residues. Germline loops: CDR1 LGHDT, CDR2 YNNKEL (reference sequence). V was cut by 3 bases and J by 0 bases, with 15 bases left in between. CDR3 region: CASSHGWSGSSYNEQFF. The CDR3 DNA follows: TGTGCCAGCAGCCATGGGTGGTCAGGGAGCTCCTACAATGAGCAGTTCTTC.

This rearrangement joins TRBV4-1 to TRBJ1-5, with a possible D match to TRBD1 (6 bases). This CDR3 is 15 amino acids long. The germline V gene encodes CDR1 MGHRA and CDR2 YSYEKL. Trimming cost V 4 bases and J 5 bases, with 15 bases left between them. In DNA form, the CDR3 reads TGCGCCAGCAGCCTTTCAAGGGGGGGGGATCAGCCCCAGCATTTT. Translation: CASSLSRGGDQPQHF.

V usage is TRBV5-5 and J usage is TRBJ2-7; 9 bases align to TRBD1. The CDR3 length is 15 residues. Per the germline V gene, CDR1 is SGHKS and CDR2 is YYEKEE (reference sequence). With V trimmed by 4 bases and J by 4 bases, 9 bases remained unmatched. DNA for the CDR3: TGTGCCAGCAGCGACTCCCCGGGACAGGGATACGAGCAGTACTTC. This sequence encodes CASSDSPGQGYEQYF. The full variable domain, rest sourced from reference TRBV5-5 and TRBJ2-7, is DAGVTQSPTHLIKTRGQQVTLRCSPISGHKSVSWYQQVLGQGPQFIFQYYEKEERGRGNFPDRFSARQFPNYSSELNVNALLLGDSALYLCASSDSPGQGYEQYFGPGTRLTVT.